The 5 T cell receptor beta chains reported below all come from one sample, sequenced in a study of blood T cell repertoires in COVID-19. The table came from immunoSEQ multiplex PCR; TCRdb's copy has only in-frame clones and leaves some out. The sample shows some 50,000 clones, 65% to 90% of them seen only once. The sequencing input was peripheral blood. The origin of the receptors is a man in his forties with acute or convalescent COVID-19.

V and J are TRBV5-1 and TRBJ2-5; tentative D call: TRBD2 (5 bases). This CDR3 comprises 15 residues. Germline V lookup: CDR1 SGHRS, CDR2 YFSETQ. Trimming pared 0 bases from V and 4 bases from J, leaving 13 bases between. The CDR3 reads CASSLARGRGETQYF. In DNA, the CDR3 is TGCGCCAGCAGCTTGGCCCGAGGGCGAGGAGAGACCCAGTACTTC.

This clone was detected only a few times. The chain couples TRBV6-5 to TRBJ1-2; no clear D gene. The CDR3 length is 16 residues. Between the trimmed V and J ends, which lost 0 bases and 5 bases, there was a span of 16 bases. Germline CDR1 reads MNHEY; CDR2 reads SVGAGI. The CDR3 region has the DNA TGTGCCAGCAGTTACTCGTCCCAAGGCGAGGGATATGGCTACACCTTC. Encoded protein: CASSYSSQGEGYGYTF.

This clone came up a few times. This chain uses TRBV13 with TRBJ2-1, with 8 bases lining up with TRBD2. Germline loops: CDR1 PRHDT, CDR2 FYEKMQ (reference sequence). This CDR3 region has 16 residues. V shed 3 bases, J shed 3 bases, and the junction held 7 bases outside the gene matches. Written as DNA, the CDR3 is TGTGCCAGCAGCTTGTTAGCGGGGCCGTACTACAATGAGCAGTTCTTC. Translation gives CASSLLAGPYYNEQFF.

This clone showed up just a few times. CDR3 DNA: TGTGCCAGCAGCCCAAACAGGGATGGCTACACCTTC. It translates to CASSPNRDGYTF. The chain employs TRBV5-6 and TRBJ1-2; tentative D call: TRBD1 (6 bases). V was trimmed by 4 bases and J by 6 bases, leaving 10 bases between them. The CDR3 covers 12 residues. In germline, CDR1 is SGHDT, CDR2 YYEEEE.

The J gene is TRBJ2-7, the V gene TRBV3-1 (or the pseudogene TRBV3-2), with D possibly being TRBD2 (6 bases). The germline gives CDR1 LGHDT, CDR2 YNNKEL (reference sequence). Trimming shortened V by 0 bases and J by 3 bases, and 12 bases separated the two germline ends. The CDR3 has 15 residues. In DNA, the CDR3 is TGTGCCAGCAGCCAAGACGGGGGTCCAATCTACGAGCAGTACTTC. Protein sequence: CASSQDGGPIYEQYF.